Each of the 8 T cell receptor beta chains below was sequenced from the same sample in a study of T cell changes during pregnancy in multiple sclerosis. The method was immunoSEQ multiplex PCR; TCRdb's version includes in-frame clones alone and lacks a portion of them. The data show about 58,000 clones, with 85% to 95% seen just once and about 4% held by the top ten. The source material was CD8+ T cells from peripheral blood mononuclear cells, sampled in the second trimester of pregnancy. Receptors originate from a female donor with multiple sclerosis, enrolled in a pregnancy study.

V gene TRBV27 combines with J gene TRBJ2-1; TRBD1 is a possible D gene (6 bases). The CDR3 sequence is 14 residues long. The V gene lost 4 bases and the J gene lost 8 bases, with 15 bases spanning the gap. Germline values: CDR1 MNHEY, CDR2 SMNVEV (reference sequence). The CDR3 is CASSSPVGAHEQFF. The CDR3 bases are TGTGCCAGCAGTTCCCCGGTGGGGGCCCATGAGCAGTTCTTC.

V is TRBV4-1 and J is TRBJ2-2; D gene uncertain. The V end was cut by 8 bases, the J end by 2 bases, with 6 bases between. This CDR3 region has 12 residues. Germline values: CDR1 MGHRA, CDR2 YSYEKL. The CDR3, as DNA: TGCGCCAGCCTACTTAACACCGGGGAGCTGTTTTTT. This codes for CASLLNTGELFF.

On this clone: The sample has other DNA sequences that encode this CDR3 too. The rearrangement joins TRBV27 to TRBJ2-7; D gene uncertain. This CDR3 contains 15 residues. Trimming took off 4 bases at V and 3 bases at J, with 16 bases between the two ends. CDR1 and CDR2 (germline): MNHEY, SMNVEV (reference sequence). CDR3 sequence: CASSSTLAYFYEQYF. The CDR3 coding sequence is TGTGCCAGCAGTTCCACATTAGCCTACTTCTACGAGCAGTACTTC.

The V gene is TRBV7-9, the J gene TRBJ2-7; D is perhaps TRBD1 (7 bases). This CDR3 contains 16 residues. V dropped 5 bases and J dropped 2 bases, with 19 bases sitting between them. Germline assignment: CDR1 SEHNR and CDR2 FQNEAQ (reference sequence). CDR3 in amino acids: CASSPPQGGAPYEQYF. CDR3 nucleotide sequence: TGTGCCAGCAGCCCTCCCCAGGGGGGTGCTCCCTACGAGCAGTACTTC.

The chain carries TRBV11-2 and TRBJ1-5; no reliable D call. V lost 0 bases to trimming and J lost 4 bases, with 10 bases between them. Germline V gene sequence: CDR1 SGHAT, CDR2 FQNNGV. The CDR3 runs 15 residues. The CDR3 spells CASSLEFGPNQPQHF. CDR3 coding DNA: TGTGCCAGCAGCTTAGAATTTGGGCCTAATCAGCCCCAGCATTTT.

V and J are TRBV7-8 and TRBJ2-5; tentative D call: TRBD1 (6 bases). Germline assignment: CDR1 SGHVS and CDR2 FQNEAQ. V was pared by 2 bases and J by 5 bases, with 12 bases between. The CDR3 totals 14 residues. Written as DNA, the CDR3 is TGTGCCAGCAGCTTAAAACAGGGCGGGGAGACCCAGTACTTC. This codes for CASSLKQGGETQYF.

The DNA of the CDR3 is TGTGCCAGCAGTTTGACACCTGCCGGGGAGCTGTTTTTT. Its protein product is CASSLTPAGELFF. The chain employs TRBV6-6 and TRBJ2-2; no reliable D call. From germline, CDR1 is MNHNY and CDR2 SVGAGI (reference sequence). V was shortened by 4 bases and J by 6 bases, with 9 bases between the two germline ends. The CDR3 totals 13 residues.

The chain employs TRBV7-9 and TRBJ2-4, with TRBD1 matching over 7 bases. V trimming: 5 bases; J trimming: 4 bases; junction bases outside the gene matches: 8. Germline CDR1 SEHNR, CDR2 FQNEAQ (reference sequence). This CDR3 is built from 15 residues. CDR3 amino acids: CASSNPWDSKNIQYF. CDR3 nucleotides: TGTGCCAGCAGCAATCCCTGGGACAGTAAAAACATTCAGTACTTC.